Sequencing of this T cell receptor (beta chain) was carried out in a study of beta chain features in type 1 diabetes. Study-wide points: High TCR expression in some cells could lead to their over-representation in cDNA sequencing. A pattern of fewer insertions and more deletions at VDJ junctions was seen in type 1 diabetes patients.

The CDR3 spans 15 residues. Germline trimming cut 4 bases from V and 2 bases from J; bases unmatched to any gene: 9. Germline lookup yields CDR1 SGHRS and CDR2 YFSETQ. This clone was picked up a small number of times. Its antigen remains unidentified. Expressed TCRB transcripts were sequenced after all isolated RNA was converted to cDNA. Sequencing used immunoSEQ multiplex PCR; TCRdb keeps in-frame clones, though not all of them. The table records 140,000 to 150,000 clones, 8% to 13% of them present only once. The receptor's source is a man aged 18 to 30 in good health. The chain uses TRBV5-1 and TRBJ2-7; 7 bases align to TRBD1. The sample consisted of naive CD4+ T cells from blood. The CDR3 DNA reads as TGCGCCAGCAGCCTGGCCGGACAGGCGCCCTACGAGCAGTACTTC. Protein: CASSLAGQAPYEQYF.